The 23 T cell receptor beta chains below come from one sample, sequenced in a study of metastatic and nonmetastatic thyroid tumors. Patients underwent thyroid surgery, and none had received any treatment before it. TCRdb re-analyzed the PCR reads using MiXCR. This sample carries 13,000 to 15,000 clones, 29% of them seen once, and the ten largest clones take less than 5%. The specimen was blood. All receptors come from a female donor with papillary thyroid cancer or a benign thyroid nodule (not recorded which). Some clones in this sample may be carry-over from other donors' samples.

This clone is medium-sized by share. The chain recombines TRBV11-2 with TRBJ2-7; TRBD2 aligns across 9 bases. The length of the CDR3 is 15 residues. With 2 bases clipped from V and 0 bases from J, the junction kept 2 bases outside the gene matches. Germline values: CDR1 SGHAT, CDR2 FQNNGV. The chain's CDR3 is CASSLSGGLSYEQYF. CDR3 nucleotide sequence: TGTGCCAGCAGCTTAAGCGGGGGGCTCTCCTACGAGCAGTACTTC.

In its sample, this clone was seen many times. The rearrangement links TRBV7-3 to TRBJ2-5; 9 bases are a match to TRBD2. V shed 3 bases, J shed 2 bases, and the junction held 4 bases outside the gene matches. This CDR3 is 15 amino acids long. Germline CDR1 SGHTA, CDR2 FQGTGA. CDR3 sequence reads: CASSLGTSSQETQYF. In DNA, the CDR3 is TGTGCCAGCAGCTTGGGGACTAGCTCGCAAGAGACCCAGTACTTC.

This clone was seen at least ten times. The chain carries TRBV3-1 and TRBJ1-4; no definite D call. V dropped 4 bases and J dropped 4 bases, with 13 bases sitting between them. The germline V gene has CDR1 LGHDT and CDR2 YNNKEL (reference sequence). This CDR3 region has 15 residues. CDR3 in amino acids: CASSLSRGINEKLFF. CDR3 nucleotides: TGTGCCAGCAGCCTATCACGGGGAATTAATGAAAAACTGTTTTTT. The full variable domain, its missing parts supplied by reference TRBV3-1 and TRBJ1-4, is DTAVSQTPKYLVTQMGNDKSIKCEQNLGHDTMYWYKQDSKKFLKIMFSYNNKELIINETVPNRFSPKSPDKAHLNLHINSLELGDSAVYFCASSLSRGINEKLFFGSGTQLSVL.

J is TRBJ2-7 and V is TRBV4-3; 11 bases are a match to TRBD1. Germline trimming cut 0 bases from V and 4 bases from J; bases unmatched to any gene: 5. CDR3 length: 16 residues. Germline assignment: CDR1 LGHNA and CDR2 YSLEER. The CDR3 loop reads CASSQDRGQGAYEQYF. In nucleotides, the CDR3 is TGCGCCAGCAGCCAAGATCGAGGACAGGGGGCTTACGAGCAGTACTTC.

This clone qualifies as medium-sized. The chain combines TRBV2 with TRBJ2-7; 7 bases map to TRBD1. Trimming at V came to 7 bases and at J to 2 bases, leaving 11 bases not matched to a gene. The CDR3 runs to 15 residues. Germline lookup yields CDR1 SNHLY and CDR2 FYNNEI. Here the CDR3 DNA reads TGTGCCAGCACCGAAGTAGGGGGACAGCCCTACGAGCAGTACTTC. This codes for CASTEVGGQPYEQYF.

The chain has TRBV10-2 and TRBJ2-1; 8 bases match TRBD2. The V gene's germline CDR1 is WSHSY and CDR2 SAAADI. CDR3 length: 15 amino acids. J gave up 7 bases and V 6 bases, and 11 bases lay outside the gene matches. The CDR3 region has the DNA TGCGCCAGCAGCGAAGTGGCTAGCGGGCGAAATGAGCAGTTCTTC. Protein sequence: CASSEVASGRNEQFF.

The CDR3, as DNA: TGTGCCAGCAGCTTAAGAGACAGGGAGCACACCGGGGAGCTGTTTTTT. Translated, it gives CASSLRDREHTGELFF. This chain connects TRBV13 to TRBJ2-2, with 7 bases lining up with TRBD1. With V trimmed by 2 bases and J by 3 bases, 6 bases remained unmatched. The CDR3 extends over 16 amino acids. The germline V gene encodes CDR1 PRHDT and CDR2 FYEKMQ (reference sequence).

The chain combines TRBV7-9 with TRBJ1-2, with D maybe TRBD1 (6 bases). Trimming cost V 2 bases and J 7 bases, with 8 bases left between them. The CDR3 sequence is 12 residues long. Germline loops: CDR1 SEHNR, CDR2 FQNEAQ (reference sequence). The chain's CDR3 is CASSLTGFGYTF. CDR3 DNA: TGTGCCAGCAGCTTAACAGGGTTTGGCTACACCTTC.

This clone was seen repeatedly, ten times or more. The J gene is TRBJ1-1, the V gene TRBV3-1, with D perhaps TRBD1 (5 bases). Germline values: CDR1 LGHDT, CDR2 YNNKEL (reference sequence). This CDR3 contains 13 residues. V was cut by 1 base and J by 11 bases, with 14 bases left in between. This CDR3 is CASSQAGGAPAFF. The CDR3 bases are TGTGCCAGCAGCCAAGCCGGCGGGGCCCCCGCTTTCTTT.

This clone is labeled medium-sized. V and J are TRBV19 and TRBJ1-3; D is uncertain. The CDR3 contains 15 residues. Trimming shortened V by 0 bases and J by 2 bases, and 8 bases separated the two germline ends. Germline V gene sequence: CDR1 LNHDA, CDR2 SQIVND (reference sequence). CDR3 protein: CASSIETAPGNTIYF. The CDR3 nucleotides are TGTGCCAGTAGTATAGAAACCGCTCCTGGAAACACCATATATTTT.

This clone was found a few times. The chain carries TRBV12-3 or TRBV12-4 and TRBJ2-3; the D is unclear. V gave up 5 bases and J gave up 4 bases, with 19 bases separating them. The CDR3 loop spans 16 amino acids. The CDR3 here is CASSPPSIGGPDTQYF. CDR3 DNA: TGTGCCAGCAGTCCCCCCTCTATCGGTGGGCCAGATACGCAGTATTTT.

This clone was seen a few times. The chain uses TRBV20-1 and TRBJ1-1; no clear D gene. Trimming removed 0 bases at V and 1 base at J, with 12 bases between. The CDR3 has 15 residues. Germline V gives CDR1 DFQATT, CDR2 SNEGSKA (reference sequence). This CDR3 is CSAREGGTQNTEAFF. The CDR3 DNA follows: TGCAGTGCTAGAGAGGGAGGAACCCAGAACACTGAAGCTTTCTTT.

This clone appeared a single time. This chain joins TRBV20-1 and TRBJ2-3, with D unclear. V was trimmed by 1 base and J by 2 bases, leaving 7 bases between them. The germline V gene has CDR1 DFQATT and CDR2 SNEGSKA (reference sequence). This CDR3 is built from 13 residues. The CDR3 DNA follows: TGCAGTGCTAGAGCCCCGTTCACAGATACGCAGTATTTT. This sequence encodes CSARAPFTDTQYF.

There are many counts of this clone. The chain recombines TRBV5-4 with TRBJ2-7; D not certain. Trimming pared 0 bases from V and 0 bases from J, leaving 10 bases between. Germline lookup yields CDR1 SGHNT and CDR2 YYREEE (reference sequence). The CDR3 sequence is 15 residues long. The CDR3 nucleotides read TGTGCCAGCAGCTTGGGCGGCACCCGCTCCTACGAGCAGTACTTC. Its translation is CASSLGGTRSYEQYF.

By share, this clone ranks as medium-sized. As DNA, the CDR3 is TGTGCCAGTAGTCCACAAAGCGGGAGGGGTGAAAAACTGTTTTTT. Amino acids: CASSPQSGRGEKLFF. V usage is TRBV19 and J usage is TRBJ1-4; possibly TRBD1 for D (5 bases). In germline, CDR1 is LNHDA, CDR2 SQIVND (reference sequence). The V end lost 5 bases, the J end lost 7 bases, and 17 bases lay between the germline ends. The CDR3 runs to 15 residues.

In its sample, this clone is medium-sized. The V gene is TRBV9, the J gene TRBJ2-1; D is perhaps TRBD1 (6 bases). This CDR3 has 17 amino acids. Germline assignment: CDR1 SGDLS and CDR2 YYNGEE. Trimming stripped 0 bases from V and 7 bases from J, with 20 bases between. The CDR3 loop reads CASSVATGQGIRNEQFF. DNA for the CDR3: TGTGCCAGCAGCGTAGCTACAGGGCAGGGGATAAGGAATGAGCAGTTCTTC.

By frequency in the sample, this clone is medium-sized. The chain recombines TRBV11-2 with TRBJ2-7; the match to TRBD2 covers 12 bases. The CDR3 spans 16 residues. The V gene end was trimmed by 5 bases and the J gene end by 4 bases; junction bases not matched to a gene: 9. Germline assignment: CDR1 SGHAT and CDR2 FQNNGV. The CDR3 DNA is TGTGCCAGCAGCATACAAACTAGCGGGGGGTTGTACGAGCAGTACTTC. Translated, it gives CASSIQTSGGLYEQYF.

This clone was counted a few times. The rearrangement uses TRBV19 and TRBJ1-1; the D is unclear. CDR1 is LNHDA, CDR2 SQIVND, per germline (reference sequence). The V end was cut by 5 bases, the J end by 1 base, with 14 bases between. The CDR3 covers 15 residues. This chain's CDR3 is CASSGVGQPNTEAFF. CDR3 nucleotides: TGTGCCAGTAGTGGGGTGGGTCAGCCGAACACTGAAGCTTTCTTT.

In its sample, this clone is medium-sized. The gene calls are TRBV20-1 and TRBJ1-4; D is perhaps TRBD1 (5 bases). Germline V lookup: CDR1 DFQATT, CDR2 SNEGSKA (reference sequence). The CDR3 loop spans 13 amino acids. V lost 5 bases, J lost 5 bases, and 12 bases lay in between. The DNA of the CDR3 is TGCAGTGCTCTCGGCAGGGCCAATGAAAAACTGTTTTTT. As protein: CSALGRANEKLFF.

Note on this clone: One end of the junction varies from germline; a read error may be responsible. Other nucleotide sequences from this sample produce the same CDR3. This rearrangement joins TRBV7-2 to TRBJ2-5, with D perhaps being TRBD1 or TRBD2 (5 bases each). This CDR3 is 15 amino acids long. Germline V gene data show CDR1 as SGHTA and CDR2 as FQGNSA. CDR3 nucleotide sequence: TGTGCCAGCAGCCAAGGACCGGGGCCCCAAGAGACACAGTACTTC. Its protein product is CASSQGPGPQETQYF.

The table lists this clone with a few counts. The chain couples TRBV6-1 to TRBJ2-7; D gene unclear. This CDR3 is 11 amino acids long. Germline V gives CDR1 MNHNS, CDR2 SASEGT. Trimming shortened V by 4 bases and J by 5 bases, and 6 bases separated the two germline ends. The CDR3 bases are TGTGCCAGCAGTGCTTTCGACGAGCAGTACTTC. It codes for CASSAFDEQYF.

This rearrangement joins TRBV11-2 to TRBJ2-2; unclear D gene. CDR1 and CDR2 from the germline V gene are SGHAT and FQNNGV. V dropped 9 bases and J dropped 0 bases, with 26 bases sitting between them. The CDR3 spans 19 residues. CDR3 region: CASYQPERIDRPNTGELFF. CDR3 coding DNA: TGTGCCAGTTATCAGCCGGAGAGAATTGATCGCCCGAACACCGGGGAGCTGTTTTTT.

This clone appeared a few times. The V gene is TRBV6-2 or TRBV6-3, the J gene TRBJ2-1, with 11 positions matching TRBD2. CDR1 is MNHEY, CDR2 SVGEGT, per germline. The CDR3 has 17 amino acids. Germline trimming cut 6 bases from V and 8 bases from J; bases unmatched to any gene: 15. CDR3: CASRPTSGRRFDYEQFF. The DNA for the CDR3 is TGTGCCAGCAGGCCTACTAGCGGGAGACGCTTTGATTATGAGCAGTTCTTC.